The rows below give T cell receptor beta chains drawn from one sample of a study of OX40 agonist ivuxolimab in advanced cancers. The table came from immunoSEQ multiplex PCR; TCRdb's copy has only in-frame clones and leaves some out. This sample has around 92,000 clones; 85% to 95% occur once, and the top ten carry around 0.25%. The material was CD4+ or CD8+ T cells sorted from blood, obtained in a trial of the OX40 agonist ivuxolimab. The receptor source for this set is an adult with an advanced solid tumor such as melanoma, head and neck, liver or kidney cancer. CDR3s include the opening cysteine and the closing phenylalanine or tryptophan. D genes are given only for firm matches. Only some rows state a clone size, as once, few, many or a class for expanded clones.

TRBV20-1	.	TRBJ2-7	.	CSAPVEYEQYF	TGCAGTGCCCCGGTGGAATACGAGCAGTACTTC
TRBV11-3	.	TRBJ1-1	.	CASSKDTEAFF	TGTGCCAGCAGCAAAGATACTGAAGCTTTCTTT
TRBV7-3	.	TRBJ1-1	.	CASSLTPNTEAFF	TGTGCCAGCAGCTTAACGCCGAACACTGAAGCTTTCTTT
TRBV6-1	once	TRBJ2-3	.	CASTIRREVSDTQYF	TGTGCCAGCACCATCCGGCGTGAGGTCTCAGATACGCAGTATTTT
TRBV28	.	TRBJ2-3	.	CASSSPGYWDPDTQYF	TGTGCCAGCAGTTCCCCAGGGTACTGGGATCCAGATACGCAGTATTTT
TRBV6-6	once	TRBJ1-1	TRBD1	CASRIEQGSNTEAFF	TGTGCCAGCAGAATAGAACAGGGGTCGAACACTGAAGCTTTCTTT
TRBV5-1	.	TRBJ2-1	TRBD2	CASSLAGESYNEQFF	TGCGCCAGCAGCTTAGCGGGAGAGTCCTACAATGAGCAGTTCTTC
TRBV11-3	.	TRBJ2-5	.	CASSLAGDGETQYF	TGTGCCAGCAGCTTAGCAGGGGACGGGGAGACCCAGTACTTC
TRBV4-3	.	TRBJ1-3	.	CASSQGLVGNTIYF	TGCGCCAGCAGCCAGGGACTGGTAGGAAACACCATATATTTT
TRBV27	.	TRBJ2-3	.	CASIKTGTDTQYF	TGTGCCAGCATCAAGACGGGCACAGATACGCAGTATTTT
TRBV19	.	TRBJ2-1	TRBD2	CASSIGTSGGLSYNEQFF	TGTGCCAGTAGTATAGGGACTAGCGGGGGCCTTTCCTACAATGAGCAGTTCTTC
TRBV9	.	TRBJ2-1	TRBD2	CASSVREGTYNEQFF	TGTGCCAGCAGCGTCCGGGAGGGCACCTACAATGAGCAGTTCTTC
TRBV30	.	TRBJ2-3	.	CAWSVFAAMTDTQYF	TGTGCCTGGAGTGTGTTTGCCGCTATGACAGATACGCAGTATTTT
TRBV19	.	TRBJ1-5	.	CASSVGWGGDQPQHF	TGTGCCAGTAGTGTTGGTTGGGGGGGGGATCAGCCCCAGCATTTT
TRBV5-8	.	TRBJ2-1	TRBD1	CASSLNMGRTGRNNEQFF	TGTGCCAGCAGCTTGAATATGGGTAGGACAGGGAGGAACAATGAGCAGTTCTTC
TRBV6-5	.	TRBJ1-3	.	CASSYSSSQGGGTIYF	TGTGCCAGCAGTTACTCGAGTAGCCAGGGTGGGGGCACCATATATTTT
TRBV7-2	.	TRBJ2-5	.	CASSPLSETQYF	TGTGCCAGCAGCCCCCTGAGTGAGACCCAGTACTTC
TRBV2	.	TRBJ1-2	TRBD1	CASSEHVGTGGNGYTF	TGTGCCAGCAGTGAACATGTCGGGACAGGGGGCAATGGCTACACCTTC